This record looks at one T cell receptor beta chain sequence and its context. The data belong to a study of technical replicates of blood from several donors. From germline, CDR1 is ENHRY and CDR2 SYGVKD. There are 14 residues in the CDR3. With 3 bases removed from V and 2 bases from J, the gap between germline ends came to 10 bases. Sequenced by immunoSEQ multiplex PCR; TCRdb stores in-frame clones only, minus some. The sample shows some 71,000 clones, about 97% of them seen only once. V usage is TRBV10-3 and J usage is TRBJ2-5; D perhaps matches TRBD1 (6 bases). Material: T cells isolated from PBMCs. The sequence derives from a human donor in good health. The CDR3 DNA follows: TGTGCCATCAGTGATCAGGGGTCGCAAGAGACCCAGTACTTC. It encodes CAISDQGSQETQYF.